This T cell receptor beta chain was retrieved from a study of beta chain features in type 1 diabetes. About the research overall: Across the samples, 107,917,701 sorted cells were examined in total.

Sequencing targeted expressed TCRB transcripts, as all isolated RNA had been reverse transcribed. Assay: immunoSEQ multiplex PCR; the TCRdb copy retains only in-frame clones and omits some. The data hold 860,000 or so clones, with roughly a sixth observed a single time. Trimming removed 5 bases at V and 6 bases at J, with 6 bases between. This CDR3 spans 11 amino acids. Germline V gives CDR1 SGHNT, CDR2 YENEEA. The authors sorted CD4+ naive, central memory, regulatory and stem cell-like memory cells via CD45RO/CCR7/CD25/CD127/CD95/CD27. Each of the sorted populations had a purity greater than 98%. The receptor was derived from a woman aged 18-29 years in good health. Specimen: naive CD4+ T cells from blood. The chain combines TRBV11-3 with TRBJ2-3, with no clear D. CDR3 protein: CASSPLDTQYF. The CDR3 DNA reads TGTGCCAGCAGCCCTCTTGATACGCAGTATTTT.